Shown below are 20 T cell receptor beta chains from a single sample sequenced in a study of control samples from healthy donors and cancer patients. The method was immunoSEQ multiplex PCR; TCRdb's version includes in-frame clones alone and lacks a portion of them. The table lists some 74,000 clones, about 83% of them singletons. The sequenced sample was blood. The receptors shown here come from a man in his sixties in good health.

This chain connects TRBV6-5 to TRBJ2-3; D is ambiguous. The germline CDR1 and CDR2 sequences are MNHEY and SVGAGI. V was cut by 6 bases and J by 0 bases, with 10 bases left in between. This CDR3 spans 14 amino acids. This CDR3 reads CASRPRFSTDTQYF. The CDR3 nucleotides read TGTGCCAGCAGACCCAGATTTAGCACAGATACGCAGTATTTT.

In its sample, this clone was seen once. The chain recombines TRBV7-3 with TRBJ2-3; 7 bases are shared with TRBD1. The CDR3 is made up of 15 amino acids. V was clipped by 0 bases and J by 0 bases; unmatched bases: 0. Germline CDR1 reads SGHTA; CDR2 reads FQGTGA. The CDR3 sequence is CASSLTGGSTDTQYF. CDR3 sequence (DNA): TGTGCCAGCAGCTTAACAGGGGGCAGCACAGATACGCAGTATTTT.

The chain links TRBV5-1 to TRBJ2-1; the match to TRBD1 covers 9 bases. The CDR3 consists of 15 residues. J gave up 9 bases and V 3 bases, and 10 bases lay outside the gene matches. Germline V lookup: CDR1 SGHRS, CDR2 YFSETQ. The CDR3 sequence: CASSSRTGAGSEQFF. CDR3 coding DNA: TGCGCCAGCAGCTCCCGGACAGGGGCTGGGAGTGAGCAGTTCTTC.

The genes are TRBV18 and TRBJ1-1; 10 nucleotides agree with TRBD1. CDR1 is KGHSH, CDR2 LQKENI, per germline. The ends lost 4 bases at V and 1 base at J; junction bases unmatched: 6. This CDR3 has 16 amino acids. The DNA for the CDR3 is TGTGCCAGCTCACGGAGGGGACAGGGGCAGAACACTGAAGCTTTCTTT. It specifies CASSRRGQGQNTEAFF.

CDR3 loop: CASSPFPGRTYEQYF. The CDR3 bases are TGCGCCAGCAGCCCTTTTCCGGGACGAACCTACGAGCAGTACTTC. The chain combines TRBV5-1 with TRBJ2-7; either TRBD1 or TRBD2 may supply D (5 bases each). This CDR3 comprises 15 residues. Trimming stripped 4 bases from V and 2 bases from J, with 16 bases between. CDR1 is SGHRS and CDR2 is YFSETQ in the germline V gene. Using reference TRBV5-1 and TRBJ2-7 for the parts outside the CDR3, the full variable domain is KAGVTQTPRYLIKTRGQQVTLSCSPISGHRSVSWYQQTPGQGLQFLFEYFSETQRNKGNFPGRFSGRQFSNSRSEMNVSTLELGDSALYLCASSPFPGRTYEQYFGPGTRLTVT.

The V gene is TRBV6-2 or TRBV6-3, the J gene TRBJ2-7; 9 bases map to TRBD2. The CDR3 is made up of 14 amino acids. Trimming removed 5 bases from V and 6 bases from J; junction bases left unmatched: 8. The germline gives CDR1 MNHEY, CDR2 SVGEGT. CDR3 region: CASSTGLALGEQYF. The DNA for the CDR3 is TGTGCCAGCAGTACGGGACTAGCTTTAGGCGAGCAGTACTTC.

The chain couples TRBV6-6 to TRBJ1-1; 7 bases are a match to TRBD1. The germline V gene encodes CDR1 MNHNY and CDR2 SVGAGI (reference sequence). The ends lost 6 bases at V and 6 bases at J; junction bases unmatched: 10. This CDR3 has 14 residues. The CDR3 DNA sequence: TGTGCCAGCAGAGAGACAGGGAGAGGCCCTGAAGCTTTCTTT. Translation: CASRETGRGPEAFF.

CDR3 amino acids: CASSSTRDSKQFF. Written as DNA, the CDR3 is TGTGCCAGCAGTTCCACCAGAGACTCAAAGCAGTTCTTC. The V and J genes are TRBV27 and TRBJ2-1, with no clear D. V was pared by 4 bases and J by 11 bases, with 15 bases between. Germline V gene sequence: CDR1 MNHEY, CDR2 SMNVEV (reference sequence). The CDR3 is 13 residues long.

The chain is built from TRBV28 and TRBJ1-5; D remains ambiguous. This CDR3 comprises 15 residues. Trimming took 5 bases from V and 2 from J, leaving 13 bases between them. Germline V CDR1 and CDR2: MDHEN, SYDVKM. CDR3 residues: CASSQKMLGNQPQHF. The CDR3 DNA sequence: TGTGCCAGCAGTCAAAAGATGTTGGGCAATCAGCCCCAGCATTTT.

The chain is built from TRBV28 and TRBJ1-5; D gene uncertain. The CDR3 loop spans 13 amino acids. Trimming took 10 bases from V and 0 from J, leaving 10 bases between them. Looked up from germline, CDR1 is MDHEN and CDR2 is SYDVKM. The chain's CDR3 is CATKTPSNQPQHF. In DNA, the CDR3 is TGTGCCACCAAGACACCTAGCAATCAGCCCCAGCATTTT.

This chain connects TRBV4-2 to TRBJ2-3; D is unclear. Between the trimmed V and J ends, which lost 6 bases and 4 bases, there was a span of 8 bases. Germline V gives CDR1 LGHNA, CDR2 YNFKEQ. The CDR3 totals 12 residues. The CDR3 loop is CASRTSADTQYF. The CDR3 DNA reads TGTGCCAGCAGAACGTCCGCAGATACGCAGTATTTT.

V gene TRBV14 combines with J gene TRBJ2-1, with 13 nucleotides matching TRBD2. CDR3 length equals 18 residues. Per germline, CDR1 SGHDN and CDR2 FVKESK. J lost 1 base, V lost 5 bases, and 8 bases had no gene match. CDR3: CASSLRTSGGSSYNEQFF. For the CDR3, the DNA is TGTGCCAGCAGCTTACGGACTAGCGGGGGTTCATCCTACAATGAGCAGTTCTTC.

The J gene is TRBJ2-7, the V gene TRBV29-1, with TRBD2 matching 9 bases. CDR1 SQVTM and CDR2 ANQGSEA come from the germline V gene. Germline trimming cut 1 base from V and 2 bases from J; bases unmatched to any gene: 15. The CDR3 extends over 18 amino acids. The CDR3 sequence: CSVEASTSLGGRAYEQYF. CDR3 sequence (DNA): TGCAGCGTTGAAGCATCGACATCTTTGGGCGGGAGGGCCTACGAGCAGTACTTC.

The rearrangement joins TRBV19 to TRBJ1-5; the D gene is possibly TRBD1 (6 bases). This CDR3 has 16 amino acids. V shed 7 bases and J shed 1 base, with 17 bases lying between them. Per the germline V gene, CDR1 is LNHDA and CDR2 is SQIVND (reference sequence). The CDR3 region is CASIQRGGRSNQPQHF. CDR3 nucleotides: TGTGCCAGTATTCAGCGGGGGGGGCGAAGCAATCAGCCCCAGCATTTT.

The chain uses TRBV6-5 and TRBJ2-2; TRBD1 matches at 8 bases. Germline trimming cut 6 bases from V and 7 bases from J; bases unmatched to any gene: 10. The CDR3 contains 15 residues. Germline lookup yields CDR1 MNHEY and CDR2 SVGAGI. This CDR3 reads CASREGRGRSGELFF. CDR3 coding DNA: TGTGCCAGCAGGGAGGGCAGGGGGCGCAGCGGGGAGCTGTTTTTT.

This clone has just a few counts. The sample has other DNA sequences that encode this CDR3 too. V and J are TRBV5-1 and TRBJ1-1; no reliable D call. V lost 0 bases to trimming and J lost 0 bases, with 6 bases between them. The germline V gene has CDR1 SGHRS and CDR2 YFSETQ. There are 14 residues in the CDR3. CDR3 region: CASSLGQMNTEAFF. In nucleotides, the CDR3 is TGCGCCAGCAGCTTGGGGCAGATGAACACTGAAGCTTTCTTT.

V is TRBV2 and J is TRBJ2-1; D is unclear. Trimming pared 7 bases from V and 7 bases from J, leaving 5 bases between. The CDR3 runs to 10 residues. Germline V gene data show CDR1 as SNHLY and CDR2 as FYNNEI. This CDR3 is CASTGNEQFF. CDR3 in DNA: TGTGCCAGCACCGGAAATGAGCAGTTCTTC.

The chain uses TRBV7-6 and TRBJ1-5; no definite D call. Germline loops: CDR1 SGHVS, CDR2 FNYEAQ. Trimming pared 1 base from V and 4 bases from J, leaving 5 bases between. CDR3 length: 13 residues. The CDR3 coding sequence is TGTGCCAGCAGCTTAGGAACAAATCAGCCCCAGCATTTT. It is translated as CASSLGTNQPQHF.

V and J are TRBV19 and TRBJ1-6, with D possibly TRBD1 on 5 matching bases. This CDR3 has 17 amino acids. Germline CDR1 LNHDA, CDR2 SQIVND (reference sequence). V was shortened by 5 bases and J by 0 bases, with 14 bases between the two germline ends. The chain's CDR3 is CASSPARASSYNSPLHF. CDR3 DNA: TGTGCCAGTAGTCCCGCCAGGGCGAGCTCCTATAATTCACCCCTCCACTTT. Filled out from reference TRBV19 and TRBJ1-6, the complete variable domain reads DGGITQSPKYLFRKEGQNVTLSCEQNLNHDAMYWYRQDPGQGLRLIYYSQIVNDFQKGDIAEGYSVSREKKESFPLTVTSAQKNPTAFYLCASSPARASSYNSPLHFGNGTRLTVT.

The chain links TRBV29-1 to TRBJ2-5, with TRBD1 as a possible D gene (5 bases). The ends were cut back, 3 bases at V and 7 bases at J, with 12 bases in the middle. This CDR3 spans 12 amino acids. The V gene's germline CDR1 is SQVTM and CDR2 ANQGSEA. CDR3 residues: CSVERQGGTQYF. The CDR3 DNA sequence: TGCAGCGTTGAGCGGCAGGGTGGGACCCAGTACTTC.